This T cell receptor (beta chain) comes out of a study of technical replicates of blood from a few donors (dated by TCRdb to 2016 to 2017). A single count supports this clone. What this receptor recognizes is not known. Within one base of it there is no much larger clone, and no base qualities were kept. Libraries were prepared through the immunoSEQ multiplex PCR assay. TCRdb holds this immuneACCESS table with in-frame rearrangements only. Some clones are missing; in checked studies, unresolved V genes explain under half, and the rest has no known cause. This sample is represented by fewer than 90,000 clones; 92% of them were singletons. About 0.4% of the sample goes to the ten largest clones. V is trimmed back by 4 bases and J by 4 bases, and the junction contains 10 bases that no gene match accounts for. The CDR3 starts with the cysteine, ends with the phenylalanine, and has 15 residues. CDR3 DNA only is kept here, 45 bases in frame from base 1. The germline V gene (reference sequence) gives CDR1 as SGHNT and CDR2 as YYREEE.

Sequenced material: T cells isolated from PBMCs. Recombination joined TRBV5-4 with TRBJ2-7, and TRBD2 matches 8 of the central bases. The origin of this receptor is a human donor in good health. The CDR3 corresponds to CASSAGLGVGYEQYF. The DNA reads as follows: TGTGCCAGCAGCGCGGGACTAGGAGTTGGGTACGAGCAGTACTTC.